These 25 T cell receptor beta chains were sequenced from one sample in a study of blood T cells in healthy people across ages. For the second PCR, which ran for roughly 6 to 12 cycles, a sample-barcoded 5' primer and a J-beta primer mix were used. One entry per CDR3 protein results from TCRdb running MiXCR on the 5' RACE reads. The sample lists roughly 730,000 distinct CDR3 sequences; 56% were seen once. The sequencing input was blood. These TCRs come from a man in his forties in good health.

The chain carries TRBV20-1 and TRBJ2-7; TRBD1 agrees at 7 bases. The J segment lost 5 bases and the V segment lost 3 bases, leaving 7 bases of the junction unmatched. Germline CDR1 reads DFQATT; CDR2 reads SNEGSKA (reference sequence). The length of the CDR3 is 13 residues. CDR3 in DNA: TGCAGTGCTAGTGGTGCACAGGGGAACGAGCAGTACTTC. Protein sequence: CSASGAQGNEQYF.

This clonotype was observed at least ten times. This chain connects TRBV14 to TRBJ1-2, with D uncertain. V gave up 2 bases and J gave up 6 bases, with 19 bases separating them. The length of the CDR3 is 16 residues. Germline V lookup: CDR1 SGHDN, CDR2 FVKESK. The CDR3 region is CASSQQTGQSVDGYTF. CDR3 sequence (DNA): TGTGCCAGCAGCCAACAGACGGGCCAGAGTGTCGATGGCTACACCTTC.

This chain uses TRBV12-3 or TRBV12-4 with TRBJ2-3; 10 nucleotides align to TRBD2. J was trimmed by 4 bases and V by 1 base; bases with no gene match: 8. This CDR3 has 17 residues. The CDR3 region is CASSLVSLAGAADTQYF. DNA for the CDR3: TGTGCCAGCAGTTTAGTGTCGCTAGCGGGAGCTGCAGATACGCAGTATTTT.

The chain joins TRBV9 to TRBJ2-1; tentatively, D is TRBD2 (5 bases). V lost 3 bases, J lost 6 bases, and 19 bases lay in between. From germline, CDR1 is SGDLS and CDR2 YYNGEE. The CDR3 runs to 16 residues. The CDR3 spells CASSGLAGLARNEQFF. The CDR3 nucleotides are TGTGCCAGCAGCGGACTTGCCGGGCTAGCTCGCAATGAGCAGTTCTTC.

The chain uses TRBV20-1 and TRBJ2-3; 8 bases are a match to TRBD2. The CDR3 is 17 amino acids. Per the germline V gene, CDR1 is DFQATT and CDR2 is SNEGSKA (reference sequence). The J segment lost 3 bases and the V segment lost 1 base, leaving 12 bases of the junction unmatched. The CDR3 here is CSARGRIRGGPTDTQYF. CDR3 coding DNA: TGCAGTGCTAGAGGAAGGATCCGCGGGGGGCCAACAGATACGCAGTATTTT.

V gene TRBV25-1 combines with J gene TRBJ1-1, with no clear D. CDR1 and CDR2 (germline): MGHDK, SYGVNS. The CDR3 extends over 14 amino acids. V lost 0 bases and J lost 6, with 11 bases in between. CDR3 loop: CASSEYTENPEAFF. CDR3 DNA sequence: TGTGCCAGCAGTGAATACACAGAAAATCCTGAAGCTTTCTTT.

The CDR3, as DNA: TGTGCCAGCAGAATACGACTAGCGGGGGATGGAGAGCAGTTCTTC. The encoded protein is CASRIRLAGDGEQFF. The rearrangement uses TRBV13 and TRBJ2-1; TRBD2 agrees at 12 bases. The junction had 10 bases not matched to a gene; V was cut back by 6 bases and J by 10 bases. The CDR3 is made up of 15 amino acids. CDR1 and CDR2 from the germline V gene are PRHDT and FYEKMQ (reference sequence).

The chain is built from TRBV3-1 and TRBJ2-1, with D unclear. CDR3 length equals 15 residues. V lost 1 base, J lost 2 bases, and 9 bases lay in between. The germline CDR1 and CDR2 sequences are LGHDT and YNNKEL (reference sequence). The CDR3 loop reads CASSQVWATYNEQFF. The CDR3 DNA is TGTGCCAGCAGCCAAGTGTGGGCGACCTACAATGAGCAGTTCTTC.

This clonotype has a single count. J is TRBJ1-5 and V is TRBV7-9, with 9 bases identical to TRBD1. This CDR3 has 16 amino acids. Looked up from germline, CDR1 is SEHNR and CDR2 is FQNEAQ (reference sequence). V gave up 6 bases and J gave up 4 bases; unmatched junction bases: 10. CDR3 sequence: CASSLGTGRRNQPQHF. The CDR3, as DNA: TGTGCCAGCAGTCTCGGGACAGGGCGAAGGAATCAGCCCCAGCATTTT.

The chain carries TRBV27 and TRBJ1-5; TRBD1 matches at 7 bases. V shed 0 bases and J 6 bases; nucleotides not matched to a gene: 11. CDR3 length equals 17 residues. Germline assignment: CDR1 MNHEY and CDR2 SMNVEV (reference sequence). The CDR3 nucleotides read TGTGCCAGCAGTTTATCGACGTCGACAGGGAGGACTCAGCCCCAGCATTTT. Residues: CASSLSTSTGRTQPQHF.

The gene calls are TRBV15 and TRBJ1-1, with 12 bases lining up with TRBD1. CDR3 size: 17 residues. Trimming took 4 bases from V and 4 from J; bases not matched to a gene: 10. CDR1 and CDR2 (germline): LNHNV, YYDKDF (reference sequence). CDR3 nucleotides: TGTGCCACCAGCAAGCCGGGACAGGGGGCGGGGGCCACTGAAGCTTTCTTT. Translated, it gives CATSKPGQGAGATEAFF.

The V call is TRBV3-1, the J call TRBJ2-4; the D gene is possibly TRBD2 (7 bases). The DNA end favors TRBJ2-7, so the J call may be wrong. Germline-derived CDR1 and CDR2 are LGHDT and YNNKEL (reference sequence). This CDR3 contains 18 residues. CDR3 nucleotide sequence: TGTGCCAGCAGCCAATCCCTTCGACGGGGGGCAAGGGACTACGAGCAGTACTTC. Its translation is CASSQSLRRGARDYEQYF.

The chain recombines TRBV18 with TRBJ2-2, with D possibly being TRBD1 or TRBD2 (5 bases each). Trimming took off 4 bases at V and 0 bases at J, with 15 bases between the two ends. The CDR3 runs to 17 residues. The V gene's germline CDR1 is KGHSH and CDR2 LQKENI. CDR3 amino acids: CASSLKEGIANTGELFF. In DNA form, the CDR3 reads TGTGCCAGCTCACTGAAAGAGGGGATCGCGAACACCGGGGAGCTGTTTTTT.

This clonotype was picked up a small number of times. V and J are TRBV12-3 or TRBV12-4 and TRBJ1-2, with 9 bases that match TRBD1. The CDR3 consists of 17 residues. The J segment lost 3 bases and the V segment lost 4 bases, leaving 12 bases of the junction unmatched. Here the CDR3 DNA reads TGTGCCAGCAGTTCACCTGTGAACAGGGGGCAGGACTATGGCTACACCTTC. It codes for CASSSPVNRGQDYGYTF.

This chain connects TRBV7-2 to TRBJ1-4; 12 positions match TRBD1. The CDR3 runs to 17 residues. From germline, CDR1 is SGHTA and CDR2 FQGNSA. The V and J ends lost 7 bases and 7 bases, in that order; junction bases with no gene match: 13. CDR3 amino acids: CASNSRDRGHFGEKLFF. The CDR3 DNA reads TGTGCCAGCAACTCCCGGGACAGGGGGCATTTCGGTGAAAAACTGTTTTTT.

This clonotype came up a few times. This rearrangement joins TRBV15 to TRBJ2-5; TRBD1 is a possible D gene (8 bases). The J call is doubtful: the DNA matches TRBJ2-7 better. Germline CDR1 and CDR2: LNHNV and YYDKDF (reference sequence). The CDR3 contains 16 residues. The chain's CDR3 is CATSSGRGTGDYEQYF. The CDR3 DNA follows: TGTGCCACCAGCAGTGGGAGGGGGACAGGCGACTACGAGCAGTACTTC.

In this sample, this clonotype turned up once. A junction boundary mismatches the germline segment, possibly from a read error. V gene TRBV7-7 combines with J gene TRBJ2-1; perhaps TRBD2 as D (5 bases). CDR3 size: 16 residues. Germline CDR1 is SSHAT and CDR2 is FNYEAQ (reference sequence). The CDR3 coding sequence is TGTGCTAGCAGCTTCGTAGGCTTGACCGGGGACAATGAGCAGTTCTTC. Residues: CASSFVGLTGDNEQFF.

The rearrangement uses TRBV6-2 or TRBV6-3 and TRBJ1-5, with D perhaps matching TRBD1 (6 bases). Germline CDR1 is MNHEY and CDR2 is SVGEGT. The CDR3 covers 15 residues. Between the trimmed V and J ends, which lost 2 bases and 6 bases, there was a span of 14 bases. DNA for the CDR3: TGTGCCAGCAGTTACGGACCGGGGGCATCTCAGCCCCAGCATTTT. Translation gives CASSYGPGASQPQHF.

The chain employs TRBV27 and TRBJ2-2, with 7 bases identical to TRBD2. CDR1 is MNHEY, CDR2 SMNVEV, per germline (reference sequence). Trimming at V came to 1 base and at J to 0 bases, leaving 5 bases not matched to a gene. The CDR3 sequence is 17 residues long. The CDR3: CASSLYGGGPNTGELFF. CDR3 bases: TGTGCCAGCAGTTTATATGGCGGGGGACCGAACACCGGGGAGCTGTTTTTT.

This clonotype was found a few times. This CDR3 reads CASSPGLEGNEQFF. CDR3 DNA sequence: TGTGCCAGCAGCCCTGGACTAGAAGGCAATGAGCAGTTCTTC. The chain links TRBV12-3 or TRBV12-4 to TRBJ2-1, with 7 bases identical to TRBD2. The CDR3 runs 14 residues. J gave up 6 bases and V 6 bases, and 8 bases lay outside the gene matches.

The rearrangement links TRBV29-1 to TRBJ2-3; 10 bases agree with TRBD2. The ends lost 3 bases at V and 4 bases at J; junction bases unmatched: 7. The CDR3 extends over 15 amino acids. CDR1 and CDR2 from the germline V gene are SQVTM and ANQGSEA. CDR3 DNA: TGCAGCGTTGAGGATGGGACTAGCGCCTCAGATACGCAGTATTTT. Its protein is CSVEDGTSASDTQYF.

Here the CDR3 reads CASSQGPLEAFF. CDR3 sequence (DNA): TGTGCCAGCAGCCAGGGACCGCTAGAAGCTTTCTTT. The chain couples TRBV3-1 to TRBJ1-1; D possibly corresponds to TRBD1 (5 bases). Trimming took off 3 bases at V and 8 bases at J, with 10 bases between the two ends. Germline CDR1 reads LGHDT; CDR2 reads YNNKEL (reference sequence). This CDR3 has 12 residues.

This clonotype was counted ten times or more. The chain links TRBV4-2 to TRBJ2-1; 11 positions agree with TRBD2. This CDR3 region has 16 residues. Trimming at V came to 2 bases and at J to 5 bases, leaving 5 bases not matched to a gene. Germline CDR1 reads LGHNA; CDR2 reads YNFKEQ. CDR3 bases: TGTGCCAGCAGCCAACTAGCGGGGGGCGCCCACAATGAGCAGTTCTTC. Its translation: CASSQLAGGAHNEQFF.

The chain couples TRBV6-5 to TRBJ2-7; D not resolved. Trimming pared 7 bases from V and 3 bases from J, leaving 10 bases between. The CDR3 is 12 amino acids. Germline CDR1 reads MNHEY; CDR2 reads SVGAGI. The CDR3 reads CASTKTGYEQYF. Written as DNA, the CDR3 is TGTGCCAGCACCAAGACGGGCTACGAGCAGTACTTC.

The DNA of the CDR3 is TGTGCCAGCAGCTTTCCGGGACTAGTAACCGAGCAGTACTTC. Its protein product is CASSFPGLVTEQYF. V usage is TRBV7-2 and J usage is TRBJ2-7; 8 bases are a match to TRBD2. The ends lost 3 bases at V and 6 bases at J; junction bases unmatched: 7. CDR1 and CDR2 from the germline V gene are SGHTA and FQGNSA. CDR3 length equals 14 residues.